The T cell receptor (beta chain) under discussion was sequenced for a study of blood T cell repertoires in COVID-19. CDR1 is LNHDA and CDR2 is SQIVND in the germline V gene (reference sequence). This CDR3 has 16 amino acids. V shed 0 bases and J shed 0 bases, with 9 bases lying between them. Original analysis: Counts of nucleated cells, estimated from reference gene primer amplification, were obtained. Using immunoSEQ multiplex PCR, the repertoire was profiled, and TCRdb retains in-frame clones only, with some absent. That table furnishes V, J and clone size, whereas the DNA furnished D and trimming. The sample contains about 50,000 clones, roughly 89% of which appear only once.

The sequence came from a human donor in a cohort sampled during active COVID-19. Sequenced input: peripheral blood. The V gene is TRBV19, the J gene TRBJ1-5; a weak D match, TRBD1 (5 bases). The CDR3 region has the DNA TGTGCCAGTAGTATAGATAGGGACTATAGCAATCAGCCCCAGCATTTT. It encodes CASSIDRDYSNQPQHF.